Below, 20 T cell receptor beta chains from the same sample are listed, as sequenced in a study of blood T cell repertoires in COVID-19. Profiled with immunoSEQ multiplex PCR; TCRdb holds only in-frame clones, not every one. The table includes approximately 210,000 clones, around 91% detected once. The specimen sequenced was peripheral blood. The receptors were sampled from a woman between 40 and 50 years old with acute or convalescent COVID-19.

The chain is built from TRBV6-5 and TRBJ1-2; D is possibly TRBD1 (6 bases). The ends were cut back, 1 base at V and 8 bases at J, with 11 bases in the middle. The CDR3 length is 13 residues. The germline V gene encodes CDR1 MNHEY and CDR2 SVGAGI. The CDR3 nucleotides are TGTGCCAGCAGTTACTTTCCAGGGGAAGGCTACACCTTC. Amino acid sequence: CASSYFPGEGYTF.

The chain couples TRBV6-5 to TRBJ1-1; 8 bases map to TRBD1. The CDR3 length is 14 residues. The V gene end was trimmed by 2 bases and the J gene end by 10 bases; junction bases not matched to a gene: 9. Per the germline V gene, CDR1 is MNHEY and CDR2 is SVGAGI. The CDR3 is CASSYEDRGRGAFF. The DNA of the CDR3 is TGTGCCAGCAGTTACGAAGACAGGGGAAGGGGAGCTTTCTTT.

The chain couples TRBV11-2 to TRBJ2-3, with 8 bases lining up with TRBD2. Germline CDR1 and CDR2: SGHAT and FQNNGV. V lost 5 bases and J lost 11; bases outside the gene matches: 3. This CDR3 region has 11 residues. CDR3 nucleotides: TGTGCCAGCAGCCGGGGGGGCAAGCAGTATTTT. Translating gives CASSRGGKQYF.

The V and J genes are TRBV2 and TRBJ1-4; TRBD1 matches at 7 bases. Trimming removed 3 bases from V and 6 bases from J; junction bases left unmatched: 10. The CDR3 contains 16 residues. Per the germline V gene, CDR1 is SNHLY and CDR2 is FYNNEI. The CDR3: CASSDMDDRVDEKLFF. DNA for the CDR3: TGTGCCAGCAGTGATATGGATGACAGGGTCGATGAAAAACTGTTTTTT. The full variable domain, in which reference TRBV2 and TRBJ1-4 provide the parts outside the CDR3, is EPEVTQTPSHQVTQMGQEVILRCVPISNHLYFYWYRQILGQKVEFLVSFYNNEISEKSEIFDDQFSVERPDGSNFTLKIRSTKLEDSAMYFCASSDMDDRVDEKLFFGSGTQLSVL.

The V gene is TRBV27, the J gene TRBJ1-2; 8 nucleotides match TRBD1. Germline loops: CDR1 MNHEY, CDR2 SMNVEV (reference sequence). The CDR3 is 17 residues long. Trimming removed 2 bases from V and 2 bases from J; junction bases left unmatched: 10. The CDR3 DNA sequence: TGTGCCAGCAGTTTAAGCGGGTCACAGGGGGTGAACTATGGCTACACCTTC. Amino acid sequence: CASSLSGSQGVNYGYTF.

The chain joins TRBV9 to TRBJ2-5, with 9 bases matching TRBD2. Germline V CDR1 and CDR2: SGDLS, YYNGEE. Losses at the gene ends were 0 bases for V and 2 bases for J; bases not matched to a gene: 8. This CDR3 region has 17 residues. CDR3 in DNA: TGTGCCAGCAGCGTAGGGGTAGCGGGGGAGGCTCAAGAGACCCAGTACTTC. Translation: CASSVGVAGEAQETQYF.

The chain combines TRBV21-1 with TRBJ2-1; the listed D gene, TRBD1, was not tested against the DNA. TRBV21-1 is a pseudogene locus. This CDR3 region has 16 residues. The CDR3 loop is CASSESDRAPYNEQFF. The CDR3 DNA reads TGTGCCAGCAGCGAATCAGACAGGGCTCCCTACAATGAGCAGTTCTTC.

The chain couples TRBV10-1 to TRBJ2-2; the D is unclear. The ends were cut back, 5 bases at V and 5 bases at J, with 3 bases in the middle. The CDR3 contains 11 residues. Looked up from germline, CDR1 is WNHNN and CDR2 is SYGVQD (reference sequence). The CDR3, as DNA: TGCGCCAGCAGTCAAACCGGGGAGCTGTTTTTT. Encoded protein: CASSQTGELFF.

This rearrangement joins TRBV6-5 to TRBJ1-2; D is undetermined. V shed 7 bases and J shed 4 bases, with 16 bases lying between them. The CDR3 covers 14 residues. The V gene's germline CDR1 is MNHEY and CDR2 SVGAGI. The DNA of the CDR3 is TGTGCCAGCACCTCCACGGCGGGTTTCTATGGCTACACCTTC. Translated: CASTSTAGFYGYTF.

The CDR3 spells CASSLWPAAEAFF. The CDR3 DNA follows: TGCGCCAGCAGCTTGTGGCCCGCCGCTGAAGCTTTCTTT. V is TRBV5-1 and J is TRBJ1-1, with D unresolved. Trimming took off 1 base at V and 6 bases at J, with 10 bases between the two ends. The germline V gene encodes CDR1 SGHRS and CDR2 YFSETQ. The CDR3 covers 13 residues. Together with reference TRBV5-1 and TRBJ1-1, the CDR3 gives the full variable domain: KAGVTQTPRYLIKTRGQQVTLSCSPISGHRSVSWYQQTPGQGLQFLFEYFSETQRNKGNFPGRFSGRQFSNSRSEMNVSTLELGDSALYLCASSLWPAAEAFFGQGTRLTVV.

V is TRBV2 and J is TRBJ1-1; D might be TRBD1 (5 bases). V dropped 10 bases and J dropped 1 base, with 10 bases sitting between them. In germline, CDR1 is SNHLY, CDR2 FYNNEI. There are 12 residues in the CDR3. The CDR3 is CATRGGNTEAFF. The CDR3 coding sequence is TGTGCCACCCGGGGGGGGAACACTGAAGCTTTCTTT.

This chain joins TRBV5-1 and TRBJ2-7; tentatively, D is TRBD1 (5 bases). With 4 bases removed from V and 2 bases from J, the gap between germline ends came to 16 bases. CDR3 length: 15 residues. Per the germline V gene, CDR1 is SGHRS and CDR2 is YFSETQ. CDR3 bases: TGCGCCAGCAGCCCCGGTGGGGCGGAGACCTACGAGCAGTACGTC. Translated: CASSPGGAETYEQYV.

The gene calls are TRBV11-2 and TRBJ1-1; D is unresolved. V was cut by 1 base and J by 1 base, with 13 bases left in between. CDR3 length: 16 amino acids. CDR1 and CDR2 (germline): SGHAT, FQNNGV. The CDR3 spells CASSLGYSGRNTEAFF. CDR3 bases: TGTGCCAGCAGCTTAGGGTATTCTGGGCGGAACACTGAAGCTTTCTTT.

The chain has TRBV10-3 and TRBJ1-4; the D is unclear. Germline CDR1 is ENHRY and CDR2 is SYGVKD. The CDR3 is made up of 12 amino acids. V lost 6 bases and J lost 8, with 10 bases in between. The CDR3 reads CAISSTREKLFF. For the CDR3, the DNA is TGTGCCATCAGCTCTACTCGGGAAAAACTGTTTTTT.

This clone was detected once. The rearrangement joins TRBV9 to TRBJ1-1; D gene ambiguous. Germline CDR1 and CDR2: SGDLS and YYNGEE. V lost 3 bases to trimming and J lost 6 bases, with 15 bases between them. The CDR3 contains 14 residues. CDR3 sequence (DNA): TGTGCCAGCAGCGCCCAGGAGGTGGGCGCTGAAGCTTTCTTT. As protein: CASSAQEVGAEAFF.

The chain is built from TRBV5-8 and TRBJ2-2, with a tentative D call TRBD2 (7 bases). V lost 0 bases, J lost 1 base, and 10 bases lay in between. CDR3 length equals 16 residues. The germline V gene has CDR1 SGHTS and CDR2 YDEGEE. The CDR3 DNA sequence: TGTGCCAGCAGCTTGGGCGGGGGCCTGAACACCGGGGAGCTGTTTTTT. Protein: CASSLGGGLNTGELFF.

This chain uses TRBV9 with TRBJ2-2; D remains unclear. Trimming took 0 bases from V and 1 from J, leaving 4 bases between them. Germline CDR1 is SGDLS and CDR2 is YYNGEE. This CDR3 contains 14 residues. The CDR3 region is CASSVAGNTGELFF. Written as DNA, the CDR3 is TGTGCCAGCAGCGTAGCAGGGAACACCGGGGAGCTGTTTTTT.

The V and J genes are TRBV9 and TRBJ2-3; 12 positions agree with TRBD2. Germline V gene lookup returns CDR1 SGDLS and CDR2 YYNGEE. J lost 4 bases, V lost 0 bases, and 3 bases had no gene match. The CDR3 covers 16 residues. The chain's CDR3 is CASSVEASGGADTQYF. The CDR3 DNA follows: TGTGCCAGCAGCGTAGAGGCTAGCGGGGGGGCAGATACGCAGTATTTT. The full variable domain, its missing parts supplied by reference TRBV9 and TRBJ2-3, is DSGVTQTPKHLITATGQRVTLRCSPRSGDLSVYWYQQSLDQGLQFLIQYYNGEERAKGNILERFSAQQFPDLHSELNLSSLELGDSALYFCASSVEASGGADTQYFGPGTRLTVL.

DNA for the CDR3: TGTGTAGTCACCGCCCCCATAGCAAACACCGGGGAGCTGTTTTTT. It codes for CVVTAPIANTGELFF. The chain combines TRBV11-2 with TRBJ2-2; no clear D. Germline-derived CDR1 and CDR2 are SGHAT and FQNNGV. There are 15 residues in the CDR3.

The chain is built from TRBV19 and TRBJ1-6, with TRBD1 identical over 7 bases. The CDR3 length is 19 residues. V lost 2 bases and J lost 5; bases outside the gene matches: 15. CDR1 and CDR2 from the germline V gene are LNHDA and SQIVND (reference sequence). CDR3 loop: CASSILGPQGIANNSPLHF. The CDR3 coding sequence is TGTGCCAGTAGTATATTAGGCCCACAGGGGATTGCGAATAATTCACCCCTCCACTTT.